This T cell receptor (beta chain) was retrieved from a study of T cells in localized non-small cell lung cancer. V lost 0 bases and J lost 3, with 9 bases in between. The CDR3 length is 14 residues. The V gene's germline CDR1 is SGDLS and CDR2 YYNGEE. Here immunoSEQ multiplex PCR was the method, and the copy in TCRdb shows in-frame clones only, minus some. The table includes some 24,000 clones, 92% detected once. The chain recombines TRBV9 with TRBJ2-5, with a weak D call TRBD1 (5 bases). The input for sequencing was peripheral blood, taken before any cancer treatment. This receptor was obtained from a woman aged 35 to 75 with stage I lung adenocarcinoma. The CDR3 sequence: CASSVGQLKETQYF. The CDR3 DNA sequence: TGTGCCAGCAGCGTAGGACAGCTGAAAGAGACCCAGTACTTC.